A selection of T cell receptor beta chains follows, all from one sample in a study of beta chain features in type 1 diabetes. Data came from immunoSEQ multiplex PCR; TCRdb stores just in-frame clones and leaves some out. The top ten clones hold about 0.017% of a sample with some 280,000 clones, 14% of them seen once. The specimen was naive CD4+ T cells from blood. These receptors all come from a man aged 30 to 39 with type 1 diabetes. CDR3s include the opening cysteine and the closing phenylalanine or tryptophan. Some rows mark clone size as missing; the rest say once, few, many or name a class of expanded clone.

j_call: TRBJ1-1
v_call: TRBV7-9
clone_size: few
cdr3_aa: CASSLGQGNTEAFF

j_call: TRBJ2-5
v_call: TRBV4-1
clone_size: NA
cdr3_aa: CASSQGRELGETQYF

j_call: TRBJ1-1
v_call: TRBV5-1
clone_size: NA
cdr3_aa: CASSLAGGNTEAFF

j_call: TRBJ1-2
v_call: TRBV15
clone_size: NA
cdr3_aa: CATSREAGNYGYTF

j_call: TRBJ1-5
v_call: TRBV28
clone_size: NA
cdr3_aa: CASSSLMGAPQPQHF

j_call: TRBJ2-3
v_call: TRBV30
clone_size: few
cdr3_aa: CAWRAGIRDTQYF

j_call: TRBJ2-7
v_call: TRBV6-5
clone_size: few
cdr3_aa: CASSNGQGAEQYF

j_call: TRBJ2-7
v_call: TRBV4-3
clone_size: NA
cdr3_aa: CASSQGRGSSGSEQYF

j_call: TRBJ1-1
v_call: TRBV29-1
clone_size: NA
cdr3_aa: CSVVGHRRLNTEAFF

j_call: TRBJ2-3
v_call: TRBV2
clone_size: NA
cdr3_aa: CASSEGQGGTDTQYF

j_call: TRBJ2-1
v_call: TRBV5-1
clone_size: few
cdr3_aa: CASSLSSSSYNEQFF

j_call: TRBJ2-7
v_call: TRBV28
clone_size: NA
cdr3_aa: CASSVGHLSSYEQYF

j_call: TRBJ2-5
v_call: TRBV5-1
clone_size: NA
cdr3_aa: CASSSGLAGPQETQYF

j_call: TRBJ2-2
v_call: TRBV5-1
clone_size: few
cdr3_aa: CASSPGTGRTGELFF

j_call: TRBJ2-7
v_call: TRBV5-1
clone_size: few
cdr3_aa: CASSLEAAPYEQYF

j_call: TRBJ2-7
v_call: TRBV7-2
clone_size: NA
cdr3_aa: CASSLGGQGYEQYF

j_call: TRBJ2-1
v_call: TRBV5-1
clone_size: NA
cdr3_aa: CASSLEPGGQFF

j_call: TRBJ2-5
v_call: TRBV7-9
clone_size: NA
cdr3_aa: CASSTQGQETQYF

j_call: TRBJ1-2
v_call: TRBV7-8
clone_size: NA
cdr3_aa: CASSLTTGGPYGYTF

j_call: TRBJ1-4
v_call: TRBV5-4
clone_size: few
cdr3_aa: CASSRDKSNEKLFF

j_call: TRBJ2-7
v_call: TRBV28
clone_size: NA
cdr3_aa: CASRTGYEQYF

j_call: TRBJ2-1
v_call: TRBV7-9
clone_size: NA
cdr3_aa: CASSGLGGPGNEQFF

j_call: TRBJ1-4
v_call: TRBV19
clone_size: NA
cdr3_aa: CASSTYRAANEKLFF

j_call: TRBJ1-2
v_call: TRBV9
clone_size: NA
cdr3_aa: CASSNRDRANYGYTF

j_call: TRBJ1-1
v_call: TRBV9
clone_size: NA
cdr3_aa: CASSVDPTRGGTEAFF

j_call: TRBJ2-7
v_call: TRBV6-5
clone_size: few
cdr3_aa: CASSYQGRAYEQYF

j_call: TRBJ2-1
v_call: TRBV20-1
clone_size: few
cdr3_aa: CSAKLAGLVF

j_call: TRBJ1-5
v_call: TRBV4-1
clone_size: few
cdr3_aa: CASSQVGLGPGEHF

j_call: TRBJ2-7
v_call: TRBV25-1
clone_size: NA
cdr3_aa: CASSELSGSYEQYF

j_call: TRBJ1-2
v_call: TRBV4-1
clone_size: few
cdr3_aa: CASSQPDRGHGYTF

j_call: TRBJ2-5
v_call: TRBV29-1
clone_size: few
cdr3_aa: CSVLGHQDQETQYF

j_call: TRBJ2-7
v_call: TRBV25-1
clone_size: NA
cdr3_aa: CATSTSVSYEQYF

j_call: TRBJ2-1
v_call: TRBV7-6
clone_size: few
cdr3_aa: CASRLLAGQNEQFF

j_call: TRBJ1-1
v_call: TRBV28
clone_size: few
cdr3_aa: CASSLLTEAFF

j_call: TRBJ1-5
v_call: TRBV28
clone_size: NA
cdr3_aa: CASSLGDRVNQPQHF

j_call: TRBJ2-1
v_call: TRBV7-9
clone_size: NA
cdr3_aa: CASLYGGYNEQFF

j_call: TRBJ2-3
v_call: TRBV11-2
clone_size: few
cdr3_aa: CASSLSRDRNTQYF

j_call: TRBJ2-3
v_call: TRBV18
clone_size: NA
cdr3_aa: CASSPNPKLQSTDTQYF

j_call: TRBJ2-6
v_call: TRBV6-6
clone_size: NA
cdr3_aa: CASSYSPSSGANVLTF

j_call: TRBJ2-7
v_call: TRBV28
clone_size: few
cdr3_aa: CASRSGTYEQYF